Shown below are 2 T cell receptor beta chains from a single sample sequenced in a study of TIL therapy for anti-PD-1-resistant metastatic lung cancer. The time point was: pre-treatment sample, taken before nivolumab and TIL therapy. Most excised metastases sampled were pleural nodules or supraclavicular lymph nodes. The immunoSEQ assay was v3. Data came from immunoSEQ multiplex PCR; TCRdb stores just in-frame clones and leaves some out. The table shows 95,000 or so clones, with roughly 65% occurring only once. This sample comprised tumor tissue, obtained at baseline. The receptor source for this set is a person aged 25-85 years with non-small cell lung cancer.

A few counts support this clone. The chain carries TRBV5-4 and TRBJ2-7, with TRBD1 matching over 7 bases. CDR1 and CDR2 (germline): SGHNT, YYREEE (reference sequence). After removal of 7 bases from V and 3 bases from J, the junction contained 4 bases not matched to a gene. This CDR3 has 12 amino acids. The CDR3 protein is CASGQANYEQYF. The CDR3 DNA sequence: TGTGCCAGCGGACAGGCAAACTACGAGCAGTACTTC.

This clone was counted only a few times. The rearrangement joins TRBV5-6 to TRBJ1-1; D call uncertain. CDR1 is SGHDT, CDR2 YYEEEE, per germline. Deletions cut 4 bases from V and 3 bases from J, with 13 bases between. The CDR3 runs to 14 residues. In nucleotides, the CDR3 is TGTGCCAGCAGCCTGGGGTGGTCACACACTGAAGCTTTCTTT. Protein product: CASSLGWSHTEAFF.